What follows is one TCR beta chain and its context. This sample stems from a study of T cell changes during pregnancy in multiple sclerosis. This CDR3 is 14 amino acids long. The germline V gene encodes CDR1 SGHNT and CDR2 YYREEE (reference sequence). V was trimmed by 4 bases and J by 6 bases, leaving 15 bases between them. TCRdb's table, derived via immunoSEQ multiplex PCR, lists solely in-frame clones and lacks some. This sample has some 80,000 clones, with over 90% found just once. The material sequenced was peripheral blood, taken in the second trimester of pregnancy. The sequence was collected from a female donor with multiple sclerosis, enrolled in a pregnancy study. The rearrangement joins TRBV5-4 to TRBJ2-3, with D possibly TRBD2 on 6 matching bases. This CDR3 is CASSRGLGYDTQYF. The CDR3 nucleotides read TGTGCCAGCAGCCGGGGGTTGGGGTACGATACGCAGTATTTT.